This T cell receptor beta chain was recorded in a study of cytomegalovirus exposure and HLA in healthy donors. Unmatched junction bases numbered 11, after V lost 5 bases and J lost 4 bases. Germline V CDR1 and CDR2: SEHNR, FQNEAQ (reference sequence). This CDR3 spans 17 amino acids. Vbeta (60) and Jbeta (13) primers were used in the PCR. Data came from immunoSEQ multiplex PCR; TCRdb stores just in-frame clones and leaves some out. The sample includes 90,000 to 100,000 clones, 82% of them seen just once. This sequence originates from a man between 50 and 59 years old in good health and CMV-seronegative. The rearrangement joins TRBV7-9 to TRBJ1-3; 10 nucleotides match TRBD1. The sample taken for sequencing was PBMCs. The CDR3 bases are TGTGCCAGCAGCCGTCCCGGGACAGGGGCGCGGGGAAACACCATATATTTT. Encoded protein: CASSRPGTGARGNTIYF.